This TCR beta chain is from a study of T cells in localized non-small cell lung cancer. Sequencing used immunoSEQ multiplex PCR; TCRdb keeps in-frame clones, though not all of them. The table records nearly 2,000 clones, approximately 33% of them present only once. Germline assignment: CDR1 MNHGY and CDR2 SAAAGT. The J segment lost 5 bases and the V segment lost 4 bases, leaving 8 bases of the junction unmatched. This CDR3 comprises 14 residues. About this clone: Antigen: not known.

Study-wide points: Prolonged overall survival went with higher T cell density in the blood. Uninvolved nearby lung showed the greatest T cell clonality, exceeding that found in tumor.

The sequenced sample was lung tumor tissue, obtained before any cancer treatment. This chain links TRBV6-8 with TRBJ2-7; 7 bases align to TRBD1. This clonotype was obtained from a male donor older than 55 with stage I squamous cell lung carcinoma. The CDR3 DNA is TGTGCCAGCAGTTTTACAGGGGATGTGAACGAGCAGTACTTC. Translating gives CASSFTGDVNEQYF.